Listed below are T cell receptor beta chains from one sample, sequenced in a study of Ad26.COV2.S vaccination and SARS-CoV-2 variants. Assay used: immunoSEQ multiplex PCR; TCRdb lists only in-frame clones, some missing. The sample has about 500,000 clones; about 88% are singletons. The input for sequencing was peripheral blood, taken in a trial of Ad26.COV2.S vaccine versus placebo. These receptors came from a person between 18 and 65 years old who received the Ad26.COV2.S COVID-19 vaccine or a placebo. The CDR3 runs from the conserved cysteine through the conserved F or W. D genes are given only for firm matches. The size entry is marked missing in some rows and otherwise reads once, few, many or a size class.

d_call	v_call	clone_size	j_call	cdr3_nt	cdr3_aa
NA	TRBV7-2	NA	TRBJ1-4	TGTGCCAGCAGCTTAGGGACAAGGGGGACTAATGAAAAACTGTTTTTT	CASSLGTRGTNEKLFF
TRBD2	TRBV19	NA	TRBJ2-5	TGTGCCAGTATGGGGGGGAATACGGAGACCCAGTACTTC	CASMGGNTETQYF
TRBD2	TRBV24-1	NA	TRBJ2-3	TGTGCCACCAGTGATTTGGCGGGAGGGAGCACAGATACGCAGTATTTT	CATSDLAGGSTDTQYF
NA	TRBV7-9	NA	TRBJ1-1	TGTGCCAGCACGAAAAGCGAGGGGGGCACTGAAGCTTTCTTT	CASTKSEGGTEAFF
TRBD2	TRBV6-6	NA	TRBJ2-7	TGTGCCAGCAGCCTGGCCGGGGGGGGGCACGAGCAGTACTTC	CASSLAGGGHEQYF
NA	TRBV28	NA	TRBJ1-2	TGTGCCAGCCTCGGCCGGGGGGGCTATGGCTACACCTTC	CASLGRGGYGYTF
NA	TRBV5-1	NA	TRBJ2-6	TGCGCCAGCAGCTTGGCCCCGGGCTCTGGGGCCAACGTCCTGACTTTC	CASSLAPGSGANVLTF
TRBD2	TRBV28	NA	TRBJ2-7	TGTGCCAGCAGCCCCCCGACTAGCGTCTACGAGCAGTACTTC	CASSPPTSVYEQYF
NA	TRBV29-1	NA	TRBJ1-1	TGCAGCGTTGCGGCAGGGCCCACTGAAGCTTTCTTT	CSVAAGPTEAFF
NA	TRBV27	NA	TRBJ2-4	TGTGCCAGCAGCCCAGCGGATCTAGCCAAAAACATTCAGTACTTC	CASSPADLAKNIQYF
TRBD1	TRBV7-3	NA	TRBJ1-2	TGTGCCAGCAGCCCAGGGACAGGGGGCGGTGGCTACACCTTC	CASSPGTGGGGYTF
NA	TRBV19	NA	TRBJ1-5	TGTGCCAGTAGTATTAGCAGGGTCCAGCCCCAGCATTTT	CASSISRVQPQHF
NA	TRBV5-1	NA	TRBJ1-2	TGCGCCAGCAGCTTGGAAGGCCCCGGCTATGGCTACACCTTC	CASSLEGPGYGYTF
TRBD2	TRBV7-3	NA	TRBJ2-2	TGTGCCAGCAGCTTAACCGCGGGACTAGCGGGCAGAAGTAACACCGGGGAGCTGTTTTTT	CASSLTAGLAGRSNTGELFF
NA	TRBV5-6	NA	TRBJ2-1	TGTGCCAGCAGCCGTAGCGATGAGCAGTTCTTC	CASSRSDEQFF
NA	TRBV4-1	NA	TRBJ1-5	TGCGCCAGCAGCCAAGAAGGAGAATTGGGGGGCTGGGGCAATCAGCCCCAGCATTTT	CASSQEGELGGWGNQPQHF
NA	TRBV10-3	few	TRBJ2-7	TGTGCCATCAGTGAGTCGAGCTCCTACGAGCAGTACTTC	CAISESSSYEQYF
NA	TRBV11-2	NA	TRBJ2-7	TGTGCCAGCAGCCGTTATCCCTCGGGGGCCGAGCAGTACTTC	CASSRYPSGAEQYF
TRBD2	TRBV2	once	TRBJ2-7	TGTGCCAGCAGTGAAAGACTAGCGGGGTACTACGAGCAGTACTTC	CASSERLAGYYEQYF
NA	TRBV5-1	few	TRBJ2-7	TGCGCCAGCAGCTTGATGCCTAGCGCCTACCCCTACGAGCAGTACTTC	CASSLMPSAYPYEQYF
NA	TRBV13	NA	TRBJ2-5	TGTGCCAGCAGCTTAGGTGGAATCCAAGAGACCCAGTACTTC	CASSLGGIQETQYF
TRBD1	TRBV18	NA	TRBJ1-1	TGTGCCAGCTCACCACCGACAGGGGGCTTCACTGAAGCTTTCTTT	CASSPPTGGFTEAFF
NA	TRBV28	NA	TRBJ2-2	TGTGCCAGCAGTTTAGAGCCCAACACCGGGGAGCTGTTTTTT	CASSLEPNTGELFF
NA	TRBV19	once	TRBJ2-1	TGTGCCATTAACCCCCGGCCCCCCGACGGTGAGCAGTTCTTC	CAINPRPPDGEQFF
NA	TRBV5-5	NA	TRBJ2-4	TGTGCCAGCAGCTTGGATTTTCTACAGGGTCAAAACATTCAGTACTTC	CASSLDFLQGQNIQYF
NA	TRBV7-9	NA	TRBJ1-1	TGTGCCAGCAGCTTAGTTGGAGTGAACACTGAAGCTTTCTTT	CASSLVGVNTEAFF
NA	TRBV30	NA	TRBJ1-2	TGTGCCTGGAGTTTGACCGGGGGTGGCTACACCTTC	CAWSLTGGGYTF
TRBD1	TRBV7-3	NA	TRBJ1-1	TGTGCCAGCAGCCAAGGACAGGTCACTGAAGCTTTCTTT	CASSQGQVTEAFF